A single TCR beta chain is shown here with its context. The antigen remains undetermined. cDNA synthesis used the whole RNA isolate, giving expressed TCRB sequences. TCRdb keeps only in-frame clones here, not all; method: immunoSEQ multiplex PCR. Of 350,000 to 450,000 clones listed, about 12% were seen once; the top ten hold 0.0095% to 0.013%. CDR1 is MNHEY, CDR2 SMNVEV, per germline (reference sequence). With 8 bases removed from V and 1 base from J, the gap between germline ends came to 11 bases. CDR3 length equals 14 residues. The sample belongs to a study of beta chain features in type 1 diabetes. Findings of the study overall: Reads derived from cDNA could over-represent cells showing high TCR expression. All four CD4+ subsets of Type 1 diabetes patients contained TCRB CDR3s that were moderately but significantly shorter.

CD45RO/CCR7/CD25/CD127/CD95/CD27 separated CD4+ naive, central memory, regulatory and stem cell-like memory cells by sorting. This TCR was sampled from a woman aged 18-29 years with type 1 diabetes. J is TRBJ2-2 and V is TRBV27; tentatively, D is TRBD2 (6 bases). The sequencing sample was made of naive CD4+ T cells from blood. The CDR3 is CASRRAGNTGELFF. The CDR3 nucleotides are TGTGCCAGCCGAAGAGCGGGGAACACCGGGGAGCTGTTTTTT.